This T cell receptor (beta chain) was recorded in a study of blood T cell repertoires in COVID-19. Trimming took off 3 bases at V and 7 bases at J, with 7 bases between the two ends. Germline assignment: CDR1 DFQATT and CDR2 SNEGSKA (reference sequence). This CDR3 has 11 amino acids. The repertoire was sequenced with immunoSEQ multiplex PCR; TCRdb's copy has only in-frame clones and lacks some. The repertoire holds some 120,000 clones, around four fifths seen once, with roughly 25% in the top ten. The sequence was obtained from a human donor in a cohort sampled during active COVID-19. The chain uses TRBV20-1 and TRBJ2-1, with D unresolved. The sequenced sample was peripheral blood. CDR3 DNA sequence: TGCAGTGCTAGGCGTCTAAATGAGCAGTTCTTC. Protein product: CSARRLNEQFF.